This TCR beta chain is drawn from a study of persistence of HIV-infected CD4 T cells. The stimulus was lysate of CMV-infected fibroblasts, 8.5 to 10 ug/mL. Responding CD4+ T cells were sorted by upregulation of both CD40 ligand and CD69. For roughly 19 hours, CD8-depleted PBMCs received anti-CD28/CD49d costimulation, a CD40-blocking antibody and enfuvirtide. Sequencing used immunoSEQ version 4 in survey mode. Here immunoSEQ multiplex PCR was the method, and the copy in TCRdb shows in-frame clones only, minus some. The sample yields over 15,000 clones, 65% seen once. CDR1 and CDR2 from the germline V gene are SGHTA and FQGTGA. CDR3 length: 14 amino acids. V dropped 5 bases and J dropped 7; count of bases not matched to a gene: 9. About this clone: What it recognizes is unknown.

The V gene is TRBV7-3, the J gene TRBJ1-2, with TRBD1 matching over 8 bases. Sequenced here: CD4+ T cells sorted from PBMCs after approximately 18-hour stimulation, sampled from a patient who received antiretroviral therapy. The clonotype originates from an adult woman with HIV who was CMV-seropositive. The CDR3 DNA is TGTGCCAGCAGCGCTGGACAGGGAGTTGGTGGCTACACCTTC. Its protein is CASSAGQGVGGYTF.